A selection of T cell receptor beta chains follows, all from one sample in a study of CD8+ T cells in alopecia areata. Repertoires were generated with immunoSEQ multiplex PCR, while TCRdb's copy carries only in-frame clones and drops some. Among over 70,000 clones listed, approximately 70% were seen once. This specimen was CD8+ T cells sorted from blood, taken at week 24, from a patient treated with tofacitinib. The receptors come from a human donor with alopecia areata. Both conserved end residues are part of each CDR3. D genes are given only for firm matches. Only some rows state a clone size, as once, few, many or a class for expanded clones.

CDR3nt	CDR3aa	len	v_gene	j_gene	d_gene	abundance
TGTGCCAGCAGCCCGACAGGGTTTACCAAAAACATTCAGTACTTC	CASSPTGFTKNIQYF	15	TRBV9	TRBJ2-4	TRBD1	NA
TGTGCCTGGGGAGAGACTACAAATGAGCAGTTCTTC	CAWGETTNEQFF	12	TRBV30	TRBJ2-1	NA	many
TGTGCCAGCAGCCTGGTTCTGGGGGGGCGCGCAGATACGCAGTATTTT	CASSLVLGGRADTQYF	16	TRBV7-8	TRBJ2-3	NA	NA
TGTGCCAGCGGGACTATAGGTTTCTACGAGCAGTACTTC	CASGTIGFYEQYF	13	TRBV27	TRBJ2-7	TRBD2	NA
TGTGCCAGCAGTAACCAGCGGAACTCCTACAATGAGCAGTTCTTC	CASSNQRNSYNEQFF	15	TRBV27	TRBJ2-1	NA	NA
TGTGCCAGCAGTTACCGATCAAGTTATGGGGATGAGCAGTTCTTC	CASSYRSSYGDEQFF	15	TRBV28	TRBJ2-1	NA	NA
TGTGCCAGTACCCCGGCGGGCGGGTACGAGCAGTACTTC	CASTPAGGYEQYF	13	TRBV19	TRBJ2-7	NA	NA
TGTGCCAGCAGTTTATCCCTAGCGGACGTACTCCAAGAGACCCAGTACTTC	CASSLSLADVLQETQYF	17	TRBV28	TRBJ2-5	TRBD2	NA
TGCAGCGTTACGGCCGGGACAGGGTCCTATGGCTACACCTTC	CSVTAGTGSYGYTF	14	TRBV29-1	TRBJ1-2	TRBD1	once
TGTGCCAGCAGCTCCCGGATTCGCTATGGCTACACCTTC	CASSSRIRYGYTF	13	TRBV7-9	TRBJ1-2	NA	NA
TGTGCCAGCAGTTTAGCCTCGGTGGGGGTCGATACGCAGTATTTT	CASSLASVGVDTQYF	15	TRBV27	TRBJ2-3	NA	NA
TGCGCCAGCAGCTTGTCACTTCTCACAGATACGCAGTATTTT	CASSLSLLTDTQYF	14	TRBV5-1	TRBJ2-3	NA	once
TGCAGCGTTGGCAGGGCCGCTGAAGCTTTCTTT	CSVGRAAEAFF	11	TRBV29-1	TRBJ1-1	NA	NA
TGTGCCTGGAGTGTACGATTTGGGGATTCCTACGAGCAGTACTTC	CAWSVRFGDSYEQYF	15	TRBV30	TRBJ2-7	NA	NA
TGCGCCAGCAGCCTATCCGGGACTGGGAACACTGAAGCTTTCTTT	CASSLSGTGNTEAFF	15	TRBV5-1	TRBJ1-1	NA	medium-sized
TGTGCCAGCCTGATCAAACGGTTTCCCTACGAGCAGTACTTC	CASLIKRFPYEQYF	14	TRBV4-2	TRBJ2-7	NA	NA